This T cell receptor beta chain comes out of a study of T-cell reconstitution after alpha-beta-depleted transplantation in children. Study-wide points: Approximately two months post-transplant, alpha-beta T cells reportedly originated from several hundred expanded graft clones.

This clonotype was found many times. As yet, its antigen is unknown. A TCRbeta library incorporating unique molecular identifiers was prepared. Via MiXCR, TCRdb re-called the PCR reads, giving one row per CDR3 protein. In the table there are approximately 30,000 distinct CDR3 sequences, about 6.3% of which are singletons. The clonotype comes from a male patient between 10 and 17 years old who had a stem cell transplant for acute myeloid leukemia, so the T cells may come from the graft donor. The sequencing used PBMCs, mostly from graft donor cells, collected 180 days after TCRalphabeta/CD19-depleted stem cell transplant.

The CDR3 loop is CASSLSLSTDTQYF. For the CDR3, the DNA is TGTGCCAGCAGTTTATCCCTGAGCACAGATACGCAGTATTTT. The V call is TRBV27, the J call TRBJ2-3; D is unresolved. This CDR3 contains 14 residues. Germline assignment: CDR1 MNHEY and CDR2 SMNVEV (reference sequence). Trimming took off 0 bases at V and 0 bases at J, with 4 bases between the two ends.